The clone carrying this T cell receptor (beta chain) appeared many times. Antigen: not known. These data are taken from a study of early T cells in non-severe SARS-CoV-2 infection. Study background: Sequencing was performed on bulk RNA from unsorted whole blood, leaving chains unpaired. Study observations and caveats: In VDJdb matching, anti-spike CD8 responses were favored while private and CD4 specificities went missing.

The library protocol tagged individual cDNA molecules with unique molecular identifiers. TCRdb re-called the 5' RACE reads through MiXCR, storing one row per CDR3 protein. The sample has about 49,000 distinct CDR3 sequences; about 4.1% are singletons. Germline CDR1 LNHDA, CDR2 SQIVND (reference sequence). Trimming took 6 bases from V and 7 from J, leaving 13 bases between them. This CDR3 has 13 amino acids. The sequenced sample was whole blood. The sequence was obtained from an adult who was a healthcare worker with PCR-confirmed SARS-CoV-2 infection or an uninfected control (not recorded which). J is TRBJ1-5 and V is TRBV19; TRBD1 is a possible D gene (6 bases). Written as DNA, the CDR3 is TGTGCCAGTAGCGGCAGGGGAGAACAGCCCCAGCATTTT. Its protein is CASSGRGEQPQHF. The full variable domain, in which reference TRBV19 and TRBJ1-5 provide the parts outside the CDR3, is DGGITQSPKYLFRKEGQNVTLSCEQNLNHDAMYWYRQDPGQGLRLIYYSQIVNDFQKGDIAEGYSVSREKKESFPLTVTSAQKNPTAFYLCASSGRGEQPQHFGDGTRLSIL.